The rows below give T cell receptor beta chains drawn from one sample of a study of blood T cell repertoires in COVID-19. The protocol was immunoSEQ multiplex PCR, while the TCRdb copy is restricted to in-frame clones and leaves out a portion. The profile shows some 260,000 clones, roughly 88% of them singletons. The sequencing input was peripheral blood. These receptors all stem from a woman aged 25 to 39 with COVID-19, enrolled during active disease. Each CDR3 is given with its conserved first and last residue. A D gene is named only where the DNA matches it firmly. A row's size may be missing; if present it is once, few, many or a size class.

size	D	V	J	CDR3	DNA
-	TRBD2	TRBV3-1/TRBV3-2	TRBJ2-2	CASRLTSGYCPGELFF	TGTGCCAGCAGGCTCACTAGCGGGTACTGTCCCGGGGAGCTGTTTTTT
-	-	TRBV19	TRBJ1-1	CASSIQGRGGTEAFF	TGTGCCAGTAGTATACAGGGCAGGGGAGGGACTGAAGCTTTCTTT
-	TRBD2	TRBV9	TRBJ2-1	CASSGEGGVYNEQFF	TGTGCCAGCAGCGGGGAGGGAGGTGTCTACAATGAGCAGTTCTTC
-	TRBD2	TRBV10-1	TRBJ2-1	CASSDGGGPYNEQFF	TGCGCCAGCAGTGACGGCGGGGGGCCCTACAATGAGCAGTTCTTC
-	-	TRBV29-1	TRBJ1-3	CSVLLTGWNTIYF	TGCAGCGTTTTATTGACAGGTTGGAACACCATATATTTT
-	-	TRBV12-2	TRBJ2-5	CASRFPRTGGVETQYF	TGTGCAAGTCGCTTCCCCAGGACAGGGGGCGTAGAGACCCAGTACTTC
-	TRBD2	TRBV4-2	TRBJ2-5	CASSQGLAGLETQYF	TGTGCCAGCAGCCAAGGGTTAGCGGGGTTAGAGACCCAGTACTTC
-	-	TRBV9	TRBJ1-1	CASSPVGGSEAFF	TGTGCCAGCAGCCCCGTAGGGGGTAGTGAAGCTTTCTTT
once	-	TRBV2	TRBJ2-7	CASRRTLGSYEQYF	TGTGCCAGCAGACGAACGCTAGGTAGCTACGAGCAGTACTTC
-	-	TRBV5-1	TRBJ2-1	CASSPQESSYNEQFF	TGCGCCAGCAGCCCACAGGAGAGCTCCTACAATGAGCAGTTCTTC
-	-	TRBV11-3	TRBJ2-1	CASSTMRSPYNEQFF	TGTGCCAGCAGCACGATGCGGAGCCCCTACAATGAGCAGTTCTTC
-	TRBD1	TRBV11-2	TRBJ1-3	CASSFHGQAIGNTIYF	TGTGCCAGCAGCTTCCACGGACAGGCTATTGGAAACACCATATATTTT
-	-	TRBV7-2	TRBJ1-5	CASSLHRERNQPQHF	TGTGCCAGCAGCTTGCACAGGGAACGAAATCAGCCCCAGCATTTT
-	-	TRBV9	TRBJ2-1	CASSPVGNNEQFF	TGTGCCAGCAGCCCGGTCGGGAACAATGAGCAGTTCTTC
-	-	TRBV6-6	TRBJ1-2	CASSIQGRGYTF	TGTGCCAGCAGCATTCAGGGCCGTGGCTACACCTTC
-	TRBD2	TRBV5-6	TRBJ2-1	CASSPLILTSGGHMSEQFF	TGTGCCAGCAGCCCCCTAATATTGACTAGCGGGGGCCACATGAGCGAGCAGTTCTTC
-	TRBD2	TRBV28	TRBJ2-7	CASSSGTSGINYEQYF	TGTGCCAGCAGCAGCGGGACTAGCGGGATAAACTACGAGCAGTACTTC
-	-	TRBV7-2	TRBJ2-5	CASSFPPQETQYF	TGTGCCAGCAGCTTCCCCCCTCAAGAGACCCAGTACTTC
-	TRBD2	TRBV7-2	TRBJ2-1	CASRPAGGAYNEQFF	TGTGCCAGCAGGCCCGCCGGGGGGGCCTACAATGAGCAGTTCTTC
-	-	TRBV14	TRBJ2-2	CASSQATNGQIPPSNTGELFF	TGTGCCAGCAGCCAAGCGACGAATGGACAGATACCACCCTCGAACACCGGGGAGCTGTTTTTT
-	-	TRBV10-1	TRBJ1-4	CASSESSLNEKLFF	TGCGCCAGCAGTGAATCCTCGTTAAATGAAAAACTGTTTTTT
-	-	TRBV9	TRBJ1-2	CASSAERGADYGYTF	TGTGCCAGCAGCGCGGAAAGGGGCGCGGACTATGGCTACACCTTC
-	-	TRBV18	TRBJ1-5	CASSPQPRQPQHF	TGTGCCAGCTCACCACAGCCCCGTCAGCCCCAGCATTTT
-	TRBD2	TRBV29-1	TRBJ2-3	CSVDSPRRTSGSRSTDTQYF	TGCAGCGTTGATTCTCCCCGGCGGACTAGCGGGAGCCGTAGCACAGATACGCAGTATTTT
-	TRBD1	TRBV5-1	TRBJ1-4	CASSLENRGTNEKLFF	TGCGCCAGCAGCTTGGAAAACAGGGGGACTAATGAAAAACTGTTTTTT
-	TRBD2	TRBV5-1	TRBJ2-3	CASSLAGGTPTDTQYF	TGCGCCAGCAGCCTAGCGGGGGGGACACCCACAGATACGCAGTATTTT
-	TRBD1	TRBV6-5	TRBJ2-3	CASSYRGQVHF	TGTGCCAGCAGTTATAGGGGACAGGTGCATTTT
once	-	TRBV28	TRBJ1-4	CASSWGGFGEKLFF	TGTGCCAGCAGTTGGGGAGGGTTCGGGGAAAAACTGTTTTTT
-	-	TRBV24-1	TRBJ2-1	CATSDLETGSRNNEQFF	TGTGCCACCAGTGATTTAGAAACAGGGTCGAGGAACAATGAGCAGTTCTTC
-	TRBD1	TRBV18	TRBJ2-1	CASSSAGGQTNEQFF	TGTGCCAGCTCATCAGCAGGGGGTCAAACGAATGAGCAGTTCTTC
-	-	TRBV1	TRBJ2-1	CTSSQESSGHNNEQFF	TGCACCAGCAGCCAAGAATCTAGCGGACACAACAATGAGCAGTTCTTC
-	TRBD2	TRBV6-1	TRBJ2-5	CASRTTSGGETQYF	TGTGCCAGCAGGACAACTAGCGGGGGAGAGACCCAGTACTTC
-	TRBD2	TRBV20-1	TRBJ2-1	CSASIAGDNYNEQFF	TGCAGTGCTAGTATAGCGGGGGACAACTACAATGAGCAGTTCTTC
-	-	TRBV27	TRBJ2-2	CASSLRGGPYTGELFF	TGTGCCAGCAGTTTAAGGGGGGGGCCCTACACCGGGGAGCTGTTTTTT
-	TRBD1	TRBV30	TRBJ1-6	CAWSGGDRSSYNSPLHF	TGTGCCTGGAGTGGGGGGGACAGGAGCTCCTATAATTCACCCCTCCACTTT
-	TRBD2	TRBV7-8	TRBJ2-5	CASSLAGVAGETQYF	TGTGCCAGCAGCTTAGCCGGTGTAGCGGGGGAGACCCAGTACTTC
-	TRBD2	TRBV28	TRBJ2-3	CASSVAGGSDTQYF	TGTGCCAGCAGTGTAGCGGGGGGGTCAGATACGCAGTATTTT
-	-	TRBV7-9	TRBJ1-2	CASSFQDGGEGGYTF	TGTGCCAGCAGCTTCCAGGATGGGGGCGAGGGTGGCTACACCTTC
-	-	TRBV5-1	TRBJ2-1	CASSKGSSYNEQFF	TGCGCCAGCAGCAAAGGGAGCTCCTACAATGAGCAGTTCTTC
few	TRBD2	TRBV11-3	TRBJ2-3	CASSSLLAGGLHTQYF	TGTGCCAGCAGCTCCCTCTTAGCGGGAGGGTTGCATACGCAGTATTTT
few	-	TRBV27	TRBJ2-1	CASSNGQRHDEQFF	TGTGCCAGCAGTAACGGACAGCGTCACGATGAGCAGTTCTTC
-	-	TRBV6-5	TRBJ2-1	CASSEGRPSYNEQFF	TGTGCCAGCAGCGAGGGGAGGCCATCCTACAATGAGCAGTTCTTC
-	-	TRBV4-3	TRBJ1-5	CASSQDPRRGGAGNQPQHF	TGCGCCAGCAGCCAAGATCCCAGAAGGGGAGGGGCTGGCAATCAGCCCCAGCATTTT
-	TRBD2	TRBV6-6	TRBJ2-1	CASSPGTSGRVGNEQFF	TGTGCCAGCAGTCCGGGGACTAGCGGGAGGGTGGGGAATGAGCAGTTCTTC
-	-	TRBV7-2	TRBJ2-2	CASSLAWRTGELFF	TGTGCCAGCAGCTTGGCTTGGAGGACCGGGGAGCTGTTTTTT
-	-	TRBV30	TRBJ2-5	CAWSFAGASEETQYF	TGTGCCTGGAGTTTCGCGGGGGCGTCCGAAGAGACCCAGTACTTC
-	-	TRBV11-3	TRBJ1-4	CASSRGVNEKLFF	TGTGCCAGCAGCCGGGGGGTAAATGAAAAACTGTTTTTT
-	TRBD1	TRBV7-8	TRBJ1-2	CASSSRDRGRSFYGYTF	TGTGCCAGCAGCTCGCGGGACAGGGGGCGGTCATTCTATGGCTACACCTTC
-	-	TRBV18	TRBJ2-7	CASSRTEAREQYF	TGTGCCAGCTCAAGGACAGAAGCTAGAGAGCAGTACTTC
-	TRBD2	TRBV5-1	TRBJ2-1	CASSFLVGLAGAVTYNEQFF	TGCGCCAGCAGCTTTTTAGTGGGACTAGCGGGAGCGGTGACCTACAATGAGCAGTTCTTC
-	TRBD1	TRBV2	TRBJ1-4	CASRKGTASNEKLFF	TGTGCCAGCAGAAAGGGGACAGCCAGTAATGAAAAACTGTTTTTT
once	-	TRBV19	TRBJ1-1	CASSRGLAEAFF	TGTGCCAGTAGCCGGGGTTTGGCTGAAGCTTTCTTT
-	-	TRBV3-1/TRBV3-2	TRBJ2-3	CASSQERGTTSTDTQYF	TGTGCCAGCAGCCAAGAGCGGGGGACAACTAGCACAGATACGCAGTATTTT
-	-	TRBV27	TRBJ1-5	CASSWSVNQPQHF	TGTGCCAGCAGTTGGTCAGTCAATCAGCCCCAGCATTTT
-	-	TRBV24-1	TRBJ2-2	CATSKPNTGELFF	TGTGCCACCTCTAAGCCGAACACCGGGGAGCTGTTTTTT
-	-	TRBV11-3	TRBJ1-4	CASSLGRTARELFF	TGTGCCAGCAGCTTAGGAAGGACAGCCAGAGAACTGTTTTTT
-	TRBD1	TRBV5-1	TRBJ2-3	CASSPADRGSDTQYF	TGCGCCAGCAGCCCGGCGGACAGGGGATCCGATACGCAGTATTTT
-	TRBD1	TRBV19	TRBJ1-5	CASRRDSNFNQPQHF	TGTGCCAGTAGGCGGGACAGTAATTTCAATCAGCCCCAGCATTTT
-	-	TRBV6-5	TRBJ2-1	CASSYSHRAGYNEQFF	TGTGCCAGCAGTTATTCCCACAGGGCAGGCTACAATGAGCAGTTCTTC
-	TRBD1	TRBV5-6	TRBJ1-6	CASSQGQGYSPLHF	TGTGCCAGCAGCCAAGGACAGGGTTATTCACCCCTCCACTTT